Shown below are 18 T cell receptor beta chains from a single sample sequenced in a study of shared clonotypes between healthy human individuals. Sequencing used immunoSEQ multiplex PCR; TCRdb keeps in-frame clones, though not all of them. The sample holds about 2.4 million clones, 93% seen once. Sequencing was done on a sample of naive CD4+ T cells from PBMCs. The subset: CD45RA+ positively selected. These receptor sequences come from a man between 18 and 35 years old in good health. Some clones in this sample may be carry-over from other donors' samples.

The chain links TRBV10-1 to TRBJ2-7; 11 nucleotides match TRBD2. V lost 3 bases, J lost 4 bases, and 5 bases stayed unmatched. Germline V CDR1 and CDR2: WNHNN, SYGVQD (reference sequence). There are 15 residues in the CDR3. In DNA form, the CDR3 reads TGCGCCAGCAGTGAAAGGTCTAGCGGGGGGTACGAGCAGTACTTC. Its protein product is CASSERSSGGYEQYF.

V and J are TRBV7-3 and TRBJ2-7; perhaps TRBD2 as D (6 bases). Trimming pared 4 bases from V and 0 bases from J, leaving 13 bases between. The CDR3 extends over 15 amino acids. CDR1 and CDR2 (germline): SGHTA, FQGTGA. In nucleotides, the CDR3 is TGTGCCAGCAGCTCGGGGCGGGGCTCCTCCTACGAGCAGTACTTC. It is translated as CASSSGRGSSYEQYF. Looking up the rest from reference TRBV7-3 and TRBJ2-7 gives the full variable domain: GAGVSQTPSNKVTEKGKYVELRCDPISGHTALYWYRQSLGQGPEFLIYFQGTGAADDSGLPNDRFFAVRPEGSVSTLKIQRTERGDSAVYLCASSSGRGSSYEQYFGPGTRLTVT.

This sequence joins TRBV7-2 and TRBJ1-2; weak D call: TRBD1 (5 bases). CDR3 length: 15 residues. From germline, CDR1 is SGHTA and CDR2 FQGNSA. V was clipped by 5 bases and J by 6 bases, with 19 bases between them. This chain's CDR3 is CASSLIGGGLNGYTF. The CDR3 nucleotides read TGTGCCAGCAGCCTCATTGGCGGGGGTCTGAATGGCTACACCTTC. Full variable domain (remainder filled in from reference TRBV7-2 and TRBJ1-2): GAGVSQSPSNKVTEKGKDVELRCDPISGHTALYWYRQSLGQGLEFLIYFQGNSAPDKSGLPSDRFSAERTGGSVSTLTIQRTQQEDSAVYLCASSLIGGGLNGYTFGSGTRLTVV.

V gene TRBV6-1 combines with J gene TRBJ1-1; D not certain. Trimming removed 0 bases from V and 4 bases from J, with 6 bases in between. The V gene's germline CDR1 is MNHNS and CDR2 SASEGT. The CDR3 covers 13 residues. CDR3 protein: CASSEAQLTEAFF. The DNA for the CDR3 is TGTGCCAGCAGTGAAGCGCAACTCACTGAAGCTTTCTTT.

This chain connects TRBV28 to TRBJ2-7; the D gene is possibly TRBD1 (5 bases). Per germline, CDR1 MDHEN and CDR2 SYDVKM. V was clipped by 6 bases and J by 2 bases, with 11 bases between them. The CDR3 is 13 residues long. The CDR3 is CASRTDPTYEQYF. DNA of the CDR3: TGTGCCAGCAGGACAGACCCTACCTACGAGCAGTACTTC.

In regard to this clone: The same CDR3 arises from other DNA sequences in this sample as well. The CDR3 spells CASSQELGNTIYF. In DNA form, the CDR3 reads TGTGCCAGCAGCCAAGAGTTGGGAAACACCATATATTTT. The chain has TRBV4-2 and TRBJ1-3; no clear D gene. The CDR3 runs to 13 residues. Germline CDR1 LGHNA, CDR2 YNFKEQ. V dropped 0 bases and J dropped 4 bases, with 4 bases sitting between them.

Concerning this clone itself: Other DNA sequences in this specimen translate into the identical CDR3. This chain connects TRBV9 to TRBJ2-1; TRBD2 matches 7 bases. Germline V gives CDR1 SGDLS, CDR2 YYNGEE. V shed 0 bases, J shed 1 base, and the junction held 1 base outside the gene matches. This CDR3 is 15 amino acids long. The CDR3 DNA reads TGTGCCAGCAGCGTAGCGGGGGGATCCTACAATGAGCAGTTCTTC. Amino acids: CASSVAGGSYNEQFF.

The chain is built from TRBV7-6 and TRBJ2-7; D ambiguous. CDR3 length: 13 residues. Germline values: CDR1 SGHVS, CDR2 FNYEAQ. V lost 8 bases, J lost 2 bases, and 13 bases lay in between. The CDR3 loop is CASRANGPYEQYF. CDR3 DNA: TGTGCCAGCCGAGCTAACGGACCCTACGAGCAGTACTTC.

The sample holds one count of this clone. This rearrangement joins TRBV2 to TRBJ2-5; D tentatively reads TRBD1 or TRBD2 (5 bases each). In germline, CDR1 is SNHLY, CDR2 FYNNEI. Trimming removed 3 bases from V and 5 bases from J, with 10 bases in between. The CDR3 is 13 residues long. The CDR3 DNA reads TGTGCCAGCAGTGACAGGGAGAGGGAGACCCAGTACTTC. This translates into CASSDRERETQYF.

For this clone: Other DNA sequences of this sample code for an identical CDR3. The chain recombines TRBV5-1 with TRBJ2-3, with D tentatively TRBD2 (6 bases). CDR1 is SGHRS, CDR2 YFSETQ, per germline. CDR3 size: 16 residues. V lost 0 bases and J lost 0, with 11 bases in between. The CDR3 coding sequence is TGCGCCAGCAGCTTGGAGGGCGGGACGAGCACAGATACGCAGTATTTT. It translates to CASSLEGGTSTDTQYF.

The chain recombines TRBV7-8 with TRBJ2-7, with D perhaps given as TRBD1 or TRBD2 (5 bases each). The V gene lost 0 bases and the J gene lost 7 bases, with 16 bases spanning the gap. The CDR3 is 15 residues long. CDR1 SGHVS and CDR2 FQNEAQ come from the germline V gene. This chain's CDR3 is CASSLAPWDRREQYF. CDR3 DNA: TGTGCCAGCAGCTTAGCCCCCTGGGACCGACGGGAGCAGTACTTC.

On this clone itself: Different DNA sequences within this sample yield the same CDR3. The chain combines TRBV5-5 with TRBJ1-1, with D uncertain. CDR3 size: 14 residues. Germline CDR1 is SGHKS and CDR2 is YYEKEE (reference sequence). Trimming removed 0 bases from V and 1 base from J, with 7 bases in between. The CDR3 is CASSLGGSNTEAFF. The DNA for the CDR3 is TGTGCCAGCAGCTTGGGGGGTTCGAACACTGAAGCTTTCTTT.

Here the CDR3 reads CASSSGTGVLYGYTF. In DNA, the CDR3 is TGTGCCAGCAGCAGCGGGACAGGGGTACTCTATGGCTACACCTTC. The J gene is TRBJ1-2, the V gene TRBV5-4; TRBD1 agrees at 10 bases. Germline V gene lookup returns CDR1 SGHNT and CDR2 YYREEE (reference sequence). Trimming at V came to 4 bases and at J to 4 bases, leaving 7 bases not matched to a gene. The CDR3 covers 15 residues.

The rearrangement uses TRBV7-3 and TRBJ1-1, with 7 bases that match TRBD1. With V trimmed by 0 bases and J by 6 bases, 4 bases remained unmatched. This CDR3 spans 14 amino acids. Germline CDR1 and CDR2: SGHTA and FQGTGA. The CDR3 loop reads CASSLTRQGSEAFF. The CDR3 DNA reads as TGTGCCAGCAGCTTAACGAGACAGGGCTCTGAAGCTTTCTTT.

This chain links TRBV7-9 with TRBJ2-1; D unresolved. Germline V gene data show CDR1 as SEHNR and CDR2 as FQNEAQ (reference sequence). V lost 1 base and J lost 5, with 15 bases in between. The CDR3 is 16 amino acids. The CDR3 DNA sequence: TGTGCCAGCAGCTTAGTAGCACTAATTCTCAACAATGAGCAGTTCTTC. This codes for CASSLVALILNNEQFF.

This chain uses TRBV15 with TRBJ2-7; D unclear. V was cut by 4 bases and J by 2 bases, with 15 bases left in between. CDR3 length: 15 residues. Germline V gene sequence: CDR1 LNHNV, CDR2 YYDKDF (reference sequence). The CDR3 loop reads CATSKEMEQTYEQYF. In nucleotides, the CDR3 is TGTGCCACCAGCAAAGAAATGGAGCAGACCTACGAGCAGTACTTC. Complete variable domain (other parts from reference TRBV15 and TRBJ2-7): DAMVIQNPRYQVTQFGKPVTLSCSQTLNHNVMYWYQQKSSQAPKLLFHYYDKDFNNEADTPDNFQSRRPNTSFCFLDIRSPGLGDTAMYLCATSKEMEQTYEQYFGPGTRLTVT.

Of note for this clone: Additional DNA sequences in this sample encode the identical CDR3. The rearrangement uses TRBV4-3 and TRBJ2-3, with 7 positions matching TRBD2. Looked up from germline, CDR1 is LGHNA and CDR2 is YSLEER. With V trimmed by 3 bases and J by 6 bases, 3 bases remained unmatched. The CDR3 length is 13 residues. CDR3: CASSQEGGDTQYF. The CDR3, as DNA: TGCGCCAGCAGCCAGGAGGGAGGGGATACGCAGTATTTT.

This chain uses TRBV7-2 with TRBJ2-5, with D perhaps matching TRBD1 (5 bases). V shed 5 bases and J shed 5 bases, with 18 bases lying between them. This CDR3 is built from 15 residues. CDR1 SGHTA and CDR2 FQGNSA come from the germline V gene. CDR3 sequence reads: CASSVRRQGGETQYF. CDR3 in DNA: TGTGCCAGCAGCGTCCGCCGGCAGGGTGGGGAGACCCAGTACTTC.